This T cell receptor beta chain was captured in a study of identical twins. Via MiXCR, TCRdb re-called the 5' RACE reads, giving one row per CDR3 protein. The table lists about 530,000 distinct CDR3 sequences, 15% of them singletons. V was clipped by 0 bases and J by 7 bases, with 9 bases between them. In germline, CDR1 is SNHLY, CDR2 FYNNEI. This CDR3 comprises 13 residues. The sample was also reused in another study, on yellow fever vaccine responses in identical twins.

The TCR sequence derives from a woman aged 18 to 35 in good health. The sequenced sample was CD4+ T cells sorted from blood. This chain connects TRBV2 to TRBJ1-2; no clear D gene. CDR3 residues: CASSEAGRVGYTF. CDR3 sequence (DNA): TGTGCCAGCAGTGAAGCAGGAAGGGTTGGCTACACCTTC. The variable domain in full, completed from reference TRBV2 and TRBJ1-2, reads EPEVTQTPSHQVTQMGQEVILRCVPISNHLYFYWYRQILGQKVEFLVSFYNNEISEKSEIFDDQFSVERPDGSNFTLKIRSTKLEDSAMYFCASSEAGRVGYTFGSGTRLTVV.